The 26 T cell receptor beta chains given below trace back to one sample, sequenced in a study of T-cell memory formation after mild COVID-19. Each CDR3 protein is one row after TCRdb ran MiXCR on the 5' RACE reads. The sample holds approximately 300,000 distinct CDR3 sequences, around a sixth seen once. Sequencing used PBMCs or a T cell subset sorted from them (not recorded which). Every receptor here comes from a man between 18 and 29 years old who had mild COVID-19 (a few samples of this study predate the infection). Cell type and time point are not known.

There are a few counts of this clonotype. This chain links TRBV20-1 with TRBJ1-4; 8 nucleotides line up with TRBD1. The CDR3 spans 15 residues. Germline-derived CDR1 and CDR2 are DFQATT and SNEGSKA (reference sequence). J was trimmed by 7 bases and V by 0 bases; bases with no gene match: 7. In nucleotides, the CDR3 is TGCAGTGCTAGAGATCCCAAGCAGGGGGCTGAAAAACTGTTTTTT. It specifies CSARDPKQGAEKLFF.

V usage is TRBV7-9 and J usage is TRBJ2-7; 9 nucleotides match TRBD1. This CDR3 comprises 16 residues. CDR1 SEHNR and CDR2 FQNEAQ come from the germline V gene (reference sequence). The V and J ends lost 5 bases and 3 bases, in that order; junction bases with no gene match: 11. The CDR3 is CASSALGDRALYEQYF. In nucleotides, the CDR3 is TGTGCCAGCAGCGCATTAGGGGACAGGGCACTCTACGAGCAGTACTTC.

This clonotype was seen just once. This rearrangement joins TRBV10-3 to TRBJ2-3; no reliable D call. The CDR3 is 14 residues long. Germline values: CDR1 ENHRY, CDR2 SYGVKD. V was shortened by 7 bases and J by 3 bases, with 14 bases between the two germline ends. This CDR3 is CAIIKGNPTDTQYF. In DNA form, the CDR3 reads TGTGCCATCATTAAGGGAAACCCGACAGATACGCAGTATTTT.

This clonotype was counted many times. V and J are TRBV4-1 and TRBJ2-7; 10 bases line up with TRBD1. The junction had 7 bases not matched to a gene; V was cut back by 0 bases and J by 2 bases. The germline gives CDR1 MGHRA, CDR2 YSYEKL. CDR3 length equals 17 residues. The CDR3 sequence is CASSQEFGGTGAYEQYV. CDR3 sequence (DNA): TGCGCCAGCAGCCAAGAATTTGGAGGGACAGGGGCCTACGAGCAGTACGTC.

CDR3 sequence: CASSQERGQRGKNIQYF. CDR3 bases: TGTGCCAGCAGCCAAGAGAGGGGCCAGCGGGGTAAAAACATTCAGTACTTC. The V gene is TRBV4-2, the J gene TRBJ2-4; 7 positions agree with TRBD2. This CDR3 spans 17 amino acids. V lost 0 bases and J lost 4; bases outside the gene matches: 9. Per germline, CDR1 LGHNA and CDR2 YNFKEQ.

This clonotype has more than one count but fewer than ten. CDR3 coding DNA: TGTGCCAGCAGTTTGTCAGCCTTGGGTGGTGAGCAGTTCTTC. Translation: CASSLSALGGEQFF. The J gene is TRBJ2-1, the V gene TRBV12-3 or TRBV12-4; D ambiguous. This CDR3 has 14 amino acids. Between the trimmed V and J ends, which lost 3 bases and 9 bases, there was a span of 15 bases.

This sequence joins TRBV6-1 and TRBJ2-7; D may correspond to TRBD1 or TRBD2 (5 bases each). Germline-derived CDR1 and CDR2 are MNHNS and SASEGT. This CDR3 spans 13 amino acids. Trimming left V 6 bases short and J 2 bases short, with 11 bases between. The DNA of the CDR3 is TGTGCCAGCAGAAAGAGGGGCCCCTACGAGCAGTACTTC. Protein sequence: CASRKRGPYEQYF.

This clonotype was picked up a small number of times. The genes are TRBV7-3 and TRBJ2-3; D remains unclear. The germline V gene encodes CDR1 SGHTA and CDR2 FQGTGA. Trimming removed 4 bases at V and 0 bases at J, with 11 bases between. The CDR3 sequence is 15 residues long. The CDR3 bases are TGTGCCAGCAGCTCGGAGACGGATAGCACAGATACGCAGTATTTT. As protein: CASSSETDSTDTQYF.

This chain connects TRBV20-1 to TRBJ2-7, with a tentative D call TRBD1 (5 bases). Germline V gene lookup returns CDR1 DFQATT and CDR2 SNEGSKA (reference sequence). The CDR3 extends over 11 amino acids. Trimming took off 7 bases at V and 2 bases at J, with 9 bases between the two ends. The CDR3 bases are TGCAGTGTACAGGACCCCTACGAGCAGTACTTC. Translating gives CSVQDPYEQYF.

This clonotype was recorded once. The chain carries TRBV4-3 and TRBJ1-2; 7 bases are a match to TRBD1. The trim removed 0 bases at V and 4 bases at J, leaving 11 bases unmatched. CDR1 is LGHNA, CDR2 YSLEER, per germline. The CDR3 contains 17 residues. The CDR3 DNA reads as TGCGCCAGCAGCCAAGATCTTGGGACAGCCATATTCTATGGCTACACCTTC. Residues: CASSQDLGTAIFYGYTF.

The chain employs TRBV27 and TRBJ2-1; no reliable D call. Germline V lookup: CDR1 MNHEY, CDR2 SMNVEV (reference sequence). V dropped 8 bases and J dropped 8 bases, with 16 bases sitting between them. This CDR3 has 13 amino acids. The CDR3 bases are TGTGCCAGCTCTCCGATCGGGCTGCATGAGCAGTTCTTC. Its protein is CASSPIGLHEQFF.

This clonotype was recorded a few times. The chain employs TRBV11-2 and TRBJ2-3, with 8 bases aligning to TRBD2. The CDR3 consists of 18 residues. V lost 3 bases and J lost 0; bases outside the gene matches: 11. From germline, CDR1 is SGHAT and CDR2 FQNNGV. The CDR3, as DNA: TGTGCCAGCAGCTTGATTGGGATGACGGGGGGGAGCACAGATACGCAGTATTTT. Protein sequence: CASSLIGMTGGSTDTQYF.

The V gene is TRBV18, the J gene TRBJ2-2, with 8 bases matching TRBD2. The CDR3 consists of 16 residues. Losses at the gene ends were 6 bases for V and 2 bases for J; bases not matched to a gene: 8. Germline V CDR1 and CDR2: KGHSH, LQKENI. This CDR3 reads CASSLPSGGNTGELFF. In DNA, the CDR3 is TGTGCCAGCTCCCTGCCGAGCGGGGGAAACACCGGGGAGCTGTTTTTT.

CDR3 in DNA: TGTGCCAGCAGCTCACGCTCAAACGGAGGGACTGAAGCTTTCTTT. Its translation: CASSSRSNGGTEAFF. The V and J genes are TRBV9 and TRBJ1-1; unclear D gene. Trimming cost V 4 bases and J 5 bases, with 18 bases left between them. This CDR3 contains 15 residues. From germline, CDR1 is SGDLS and CDR2 YYNGEE.

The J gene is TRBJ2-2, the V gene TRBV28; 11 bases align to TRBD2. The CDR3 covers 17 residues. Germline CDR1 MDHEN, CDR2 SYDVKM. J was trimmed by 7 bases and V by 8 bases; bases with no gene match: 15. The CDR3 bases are TGTGCCAGCCCCGGGGAGTCGGGACTAGCGGATGGCGGGGAGCTGTTTTTT. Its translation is CASPGESGLADGGELFF.

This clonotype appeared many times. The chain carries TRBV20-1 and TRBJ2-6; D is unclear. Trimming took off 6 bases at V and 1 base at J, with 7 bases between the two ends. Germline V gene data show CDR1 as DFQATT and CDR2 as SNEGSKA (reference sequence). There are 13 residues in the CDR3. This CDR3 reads CSALKSGANVLTF. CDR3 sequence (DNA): TGCAGTGCCCTAAAATCTGGGGCCAACGTCCTGACTTTC.

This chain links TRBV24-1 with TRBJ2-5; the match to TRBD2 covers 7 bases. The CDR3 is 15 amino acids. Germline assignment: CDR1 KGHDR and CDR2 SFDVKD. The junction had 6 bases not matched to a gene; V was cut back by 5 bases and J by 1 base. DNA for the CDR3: TGTGCCACCAGTGGTCGCGGGGGAATCCAAGAGACCCAGTACTTC. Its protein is CATSGRGGIQETQYF.

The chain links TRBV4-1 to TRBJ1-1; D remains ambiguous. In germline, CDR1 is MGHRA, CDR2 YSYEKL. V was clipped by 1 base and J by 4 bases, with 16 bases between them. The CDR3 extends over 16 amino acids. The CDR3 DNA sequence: TGCGCCAGCAGCCAAGTTGGGGTGGCTTTGGGCACTGAAGCTTTCTTT. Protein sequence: CASSQVGVALGTEAFF.

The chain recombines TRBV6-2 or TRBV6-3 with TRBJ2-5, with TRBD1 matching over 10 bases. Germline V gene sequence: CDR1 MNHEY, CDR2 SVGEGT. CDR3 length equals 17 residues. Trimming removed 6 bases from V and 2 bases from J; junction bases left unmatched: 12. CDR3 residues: CASRLASGTGEQETQYF. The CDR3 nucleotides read TGTGCCAGCAGGCTTGCCTCCGGGACAGGGGAGCAAGAGACCCAGTACTTC.

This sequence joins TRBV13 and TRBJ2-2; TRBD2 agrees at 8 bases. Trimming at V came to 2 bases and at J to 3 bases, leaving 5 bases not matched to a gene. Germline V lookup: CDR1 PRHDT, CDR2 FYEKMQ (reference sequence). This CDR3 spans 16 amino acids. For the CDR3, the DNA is TGTGCCAGCAGCTTACGGGGGGGGCTACACACCGGGGAGCTGTTTTTT. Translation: CASSLRGGLHTGELFF.

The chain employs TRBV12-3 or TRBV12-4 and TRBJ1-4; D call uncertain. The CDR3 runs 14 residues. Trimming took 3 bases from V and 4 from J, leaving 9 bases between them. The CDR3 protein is CASSLRSFNEKLFF. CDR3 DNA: TGTGCCAGCAGTTTGAGGAGTTTTAATGAAAAACTGTTTTTT.

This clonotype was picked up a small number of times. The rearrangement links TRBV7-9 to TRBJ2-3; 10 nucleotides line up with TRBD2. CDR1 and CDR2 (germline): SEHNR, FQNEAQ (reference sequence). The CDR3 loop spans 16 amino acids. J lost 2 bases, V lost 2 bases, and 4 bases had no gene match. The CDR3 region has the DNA TGTGCCAGCAGCTTACGAAGCGGGGGGGCCACAGATACGCAGTATTTT. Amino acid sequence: CASSLRSGGATDTQYF.

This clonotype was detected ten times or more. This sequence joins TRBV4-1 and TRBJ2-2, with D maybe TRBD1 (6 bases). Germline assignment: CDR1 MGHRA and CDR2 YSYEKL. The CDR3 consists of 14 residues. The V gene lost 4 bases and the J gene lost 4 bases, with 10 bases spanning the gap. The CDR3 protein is CASSPQGLTGELFF. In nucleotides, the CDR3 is TGCGCCAGCAGCCCCCAGGGGCTCACCGGGGAGCTGTTTTTT.

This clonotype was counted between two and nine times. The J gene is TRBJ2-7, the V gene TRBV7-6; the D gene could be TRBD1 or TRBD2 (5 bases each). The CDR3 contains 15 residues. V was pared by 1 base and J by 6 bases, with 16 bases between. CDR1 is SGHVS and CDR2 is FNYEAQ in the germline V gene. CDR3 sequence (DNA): TGTGCCAGCAGCTTAGGGTCTGAGATGGGGACCGAGCAGTACTTC. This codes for CASSLGSEMGTEQYF.

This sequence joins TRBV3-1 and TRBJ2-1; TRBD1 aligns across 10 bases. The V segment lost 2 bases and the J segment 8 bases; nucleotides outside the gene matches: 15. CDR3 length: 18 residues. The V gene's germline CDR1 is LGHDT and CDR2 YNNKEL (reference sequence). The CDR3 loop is CASSQSSGTGAPGYEQFF. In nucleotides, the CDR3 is TGTGCCAGCAGCCAAAGCTCGGGGACAGGGGCCCCCGGGTATGAGCAGTTCTTC.

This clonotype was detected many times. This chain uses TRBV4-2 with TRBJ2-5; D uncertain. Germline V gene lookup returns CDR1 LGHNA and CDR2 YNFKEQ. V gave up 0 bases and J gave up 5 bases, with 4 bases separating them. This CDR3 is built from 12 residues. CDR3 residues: CASSQDLETQYF. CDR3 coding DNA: TGTGCCAGCAGCCAAGATCTGGAGACCCAGTACTTC.